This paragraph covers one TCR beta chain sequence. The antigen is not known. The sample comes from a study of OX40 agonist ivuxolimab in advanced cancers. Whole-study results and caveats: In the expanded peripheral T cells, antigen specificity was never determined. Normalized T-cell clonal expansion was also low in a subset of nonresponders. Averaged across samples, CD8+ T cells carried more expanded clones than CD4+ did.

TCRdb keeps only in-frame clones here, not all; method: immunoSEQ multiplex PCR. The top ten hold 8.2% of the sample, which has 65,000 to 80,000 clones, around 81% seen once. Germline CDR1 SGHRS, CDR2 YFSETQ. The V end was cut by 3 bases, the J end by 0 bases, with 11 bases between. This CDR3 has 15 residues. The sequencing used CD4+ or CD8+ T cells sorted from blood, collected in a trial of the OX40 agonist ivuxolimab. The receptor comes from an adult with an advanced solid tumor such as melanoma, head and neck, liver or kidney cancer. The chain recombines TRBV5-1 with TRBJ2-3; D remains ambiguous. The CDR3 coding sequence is TGCGCCAGCAGCTGGCGTGGGTCTAGCACAGATACGCAGTATTTT. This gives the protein CASSWRGSSTDTQYF. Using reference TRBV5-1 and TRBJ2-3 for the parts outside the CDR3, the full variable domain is KAGVTQTPRYLIKTRGQQVTLSCSPISGHRSVSWYQQTPGQGLQFLFEYFSETQRNKGNFPGRFSGRQFSNSRSEMNVSTLELGDSALYLCASSWRGSSTDTQYFGPGTRLTVL.